The 22 T cell receptor beta chains below come from one sample, sequenced in a study of regulatory dendritic cells for organ transplantation. Their antigens remain unidentified. Allogeneic regulatory or mature dendritic cells were co-cultured for approximately 5 days with CFSE-labeled sorted T cells at 1:10. Measured with immunoSEQ multiplex PCR; TCRdb has only the in-frame clones, and not every one. This repertoire shows 9,500 to 12,000 clones, roughly 90% found once; its top ten account for roughly 0.41%. The sample taken for sequencing was naive CD8+ T cells from blood cultured with dendritic cells. The subset denotes: CD45RA+ naive T cells. The receptors were gathered from a human donor in good health.

This chain connects TRBV13 to TRBJ2-1, with TRBD1 matching over 8 bases. V shed 0 bases, J shed 7 bases, and the junction held 5 bases outside the gene matches. There are 15 residues in the CDR3. The germline gives CDR1 PRHDT, CDR2 FYEKMQ (reference sequence). The CDR3, as DNA: TGTGCCAGCAGCTTAGGATCCAGGGGGCCTAATGAGCAGTTCTTC. It is translated as CASSLGSRGPNEQFF.

The sample holds a few counts of this clone. The rearrangement links TRBV20-1 to TRBJ1-5, with D unclear. The V gene's germline CDR1 is DFQATT and CDR2 SNEGSKA (reference sequence). CDR3 length: 11 amino acids. The CDR3: CRSHGDQPQHF. The CDR3 DNA is TGCAGAAGTCATGGTGATCAGCCCCAGCATTTT.

J is TRBJ2-2 and V is TRBV6-5, with D uncertain. Trimming removed 2 bases from V and 5 bases from J, with 9 bases in between. This CDR3 has 14 residues. CDR1 is MNHEY, CDR2 SVGAGI, per germline. The CDR3: CASSYELETGELFF. CDR3 coding DNA: TGTGCCAGCAGTTACGAGTTGGAAACCGGGGAGCTGTTTTTT.

The V and J genes are TRBV28 and TRBJ1-5; no clear D gene. From germline, CDR1 is MDHEN and CDR2 SYDVKM. This CDR3 is 15 amino acids long. V gave up 3 bases and J gave up 0 bases, with 9 bases separating them. This chain's CDR3 is CASSLSAYSNQPQHF. CDR3 nucleotide sequence: TGTGCCAGCAGTTTGTCAGCTTATAGCAATCAGCCCCAGCATTTT.

The chain uses TRBV5-1 and TRBJ1-3, with D unresolved. The CDR3 totals 13 residues. Germline V lookup: CDR1 SGHRS, CDR2 YFSETQ. The V gene lost 4 bases and the J gene lost 0 bases, with 5 bases spanning the gap. CDR3: CASSPVSGNTIYF. The DNA for the CDR3 is TGCGCCAGCAGCCCCGTCTCTGGAAACACCATATATTTT.

The sample holds one count of this clone. The chain is built from TRBV7-9 and TRBJ2-7; no firm D call. Trimming shortened V by 5 bases and J by 5 bases, and 10 bases separated the two germline ends. The CDR3 covers 12 residues. Per germline, CDR1 SEHNR and CDR2 FQNEAQ (reference sequence). The CDR3 nucleotides read TGTGCCAGCAGCACCTACGACGACGAGCAGTACTTC. Its translation is CASSTYDDEQYF.

This sequence joins TRBV6-1 and TRBJ1-2; no clear D. Between the trimmed V and J ends, which lost 4 bases and 5 bases, there was a span of 14 bases. The CDR3 sequence is 14 residues long. Germline CDR1 is MNHNS and CDR2 is SASEGT. In nucleotides, the CDR3 is TGTGCCAGCAGTGGTTGGGCTTCCCTTTATGGCTACACCTTC. It codes for CASSGWASLYGYTF.

The genes are TRBV19 and TRBJ2-7, with D unclear. This CDR3 has 13 residues. The V end lost 1 base, the J end lost 3 bases, and 7 bases lay between the germline ends. Germline loops: CDR1 LNHDA, CDR2 SQIVND (reference sequence). CDR3 bases: TGTGCCAGTAGTATAGTGGGCAGCTACGAGCAGTACTTC. This sequence encodes CASSIVGSYEQYF.

The genes are TRBV10-1 and TRBJ2-7; D is undetermined. The CDR3 sequence is 10 residues long. V lost 5 bases and J lost 5, with 4 bases in between. The germline V gene encodes CDR1 WNHNN and CDR2 SYGVQD (reference sequence). For the CDR3, the DNA is TGCGCCAGCAGTTTGAACGAGCAGTACTTC. Protein product: CASSLNEQYF.

The chain combines TRBV5-6 with TRBJ1-1; 9 bases are shared with TRBD1. V shed 5 bases, J shed 6 bases, and the junction held 8 bases outside the gene matches. CDR3 size: 14 residues. The germline CDR1 and CDR2 sequences are SGHDT and YYEEEE. CDR3 residues: CASSQDRGVSEAFF. The CDR3 DNA reads TGTGCCAGCAGTCAAGACAGGGGGGTTTCTGAAGCTTTCTTT.

In its sample, this clone was seen a few times. J is TRBJ1-5 and V is TRBV15, with no clear D. Trimming took 4 bases from V and 5 from J, leaving 9 bases between them. Germline CDR1 reads LNHNV; CDR2 reads YYDKDF (reference sequence). This CDR3 has 13 residues. The CDR3 sequence is CATSMFEDQPQHF. CDR3 coding DNA: TGTGCCACCAGCATGTTTGAGGATCAGCCCCAGCATTTT.

This sequence joins TRBV7-9 and TRBJ2-7, with D uncertain. The CDR3 loop spans 14 amino acids. In germline, CDR1 is SEHNR, CDR2 FQNEAQ (reference sequence). Trimming removed 1 base at V and 2 bases at J, with 9 bases between. CDR3 sequence: CASSLGGRAYEQYF. CDR3 nucleotide sequence: TGTGCCAGCAGCTTAGGTGGCAGAGCCTACGAGCAGTACTTC.

The V and J genes are TRBV5-4 and TRBJ1-1; 10 nucleotides agree with TRBD1. The J segment lost 5 bases and the V segment lost 0 bases, leaving 4 bases of the junction unmatched. The CDR3 runs to 15 residues. Germline assignment: CDR1 SGHNT and CDR2 YYREEE (reference sequence). CDR3 nucleotide sequence: TGTGCCAGCAGCTTGGGACAGGGGGCAAGGACTGAAGCTTTCTTT. Encoded protein: CASSLGQGARTEAFF.

The chain joins TRBV7-9 to TRBJ1-1; no clear D. The length of the CDR3 is 11 residues. From germline, CDR1 is SEHNR and CDR2 FQNEAQ (reference sequence). Between the trimmed V and J ends, which lost 7 bases and 8 bases, there was a span of 11 bases. CDR3 nucleotide sequence: TGTGCCAGCATCCGGGAGTTAGAAGCTTTCTTT. Translating it yields CASIRELEAFF.

The CDR3 DNA is TGTGCCAGCAGCTTAGTAACTGGGGTACCGCAGTACTTC. It is translated as CASSLVTGVPQYF. The rearrangement joins TRBV7-9 to TRBJ2-7; D unclear. This CDR3 region has 13 residues. The V gene lost 1 base and the J gene lost 9 bases, with 13 bases spanning the gap. In germline, CDR1 is SEHNR, CDR2 FQNEAQ (reference sequence).

This clone was counted between two and nine times. The chain is built from TRBV5-6 and TRBJ2-7; no definite D call. CDR1 is SGHDT and CDR2 is YYEEEE in the germline V gene. V lost 1 base and J lost 3, with 17 bases in between. The CDR3 covers 16 residues. In nucleotides, the CDR3 is TGTGCCAGCAGCTTGTCCTTGTTGGGCAGGAACTACGAGCAGTACTTC. Translation gives CASSLSLLGRNYEQYF. Looking up the rest from reference TRBV5-6 and TRBJ2-7 gives the full variable domain: DAGVTQSPTHLIKTRGQQVTLRCSPKSGHDTVSWYQQALGQGPQFIFQYYEEEERQRGNFPDRFSGHQFPNYSSELNVNALLLGDSALYLCASSLSLLGRNYEQYFGPGTRLTVT.

The chain has TRBV7-9 and TRBJ1-1, with no clear D. This CDR3 region has 14 residues. Trimming stripped 1 base from V and 6 bases from J, with 12 bases between. Germline CDR1 SEHNR, CDR2 FQNEAQ (reference sequence). CDR3 DNA: TGTGCCAGCAGCTTAGTGGAGTGGATATCTGAAGCTTTCTTT. It is translated as CASSLVEWISEAFF.

This chain links TRBV29-1 with TRBJ1-3; D remains ambiguous. The V gene's germline CDR1 is SQVTM and CDR2 ANQGSEA. Trimming shortened V by 3 bases and J by 4 bases, and 4 bases separated the two germline ends. The CDR3 sequence is 11 residues long. The CDR3 region is CSVEQGNTIYF. The CDR3 DNA follows: TGCAGCGTTGAGCAGGGAAACACCATATATTTT.

This clone appeared a single time. The rearrangement joins TRBV5-4 to TRBJ1-1; 10 bases line up with TRBD1. CDR3 length: 16 amino acids. The ends lost 4 bases at V and 4 bases at J; junction bases unmatched: 10. The germline V gene has CDR1 SGHNT and CDR2 YYREEE (reference sequence). The CDR3 nucleotides are TGTGCCAGCAGCCCCATGACAGGGGGCGCGGGCACTGAAGCTTTCTTT. Residues: CASSPMTGGAGTEAFF. Combining the CDR3 with reference TRBV5-4 and TRBJ1-1 gives the whole variable domain ETGVTQSPTHLIKTRGQQVTLRCSSQSGHNTVSWYQQALGQGPQFIFQYYREEENGRGNFPPRFSGLQFPNYSSELNVNALELDDSALYLCASSPMTGGAGTEAFFGQGTRLTVV.

This chain joins TRBV7-9 and TRBJ1-2; D uncertain. This CDR3 comprises 11 residues. V lost 4 bases to trimming and J lost 8 bases, with 8 bases between them. The germline gives CDR1 SEHNR, CDR2 FQNEAQ (reference sequence). In DNA form, the CDR3 reads TGTGCCAGCAGCTCCTCCCAGGGCTACACCTTC. It is translated as CASSSSQGYTF. Based on the CDR3 plus reference TRBV7-9 and TRBJ1-2, the full variable domain is DTGVSQNPRHKITKRGQNVTFRCDPISEHNRLYWYRQTLGQGPEFLTYFQNEAQLEKSRLLSDRFSAERPKGSFSTLEIQRTEQGDSAMYLCASSSSQGYTFGSGTRLTVV.

V gene TRBV27 combines with J gene TRBJ1-2; maybe TRBD1 (6 bases). CDR1 and CDR2 (germline): MNHEY, SMNVEV (reference sequence). The germline V and J ends were trimmed by 7 bases and 2 bases, with 14 bases remaining between them. The CDR3 extends over 14 amino acids. CDR3 nucleotides: TGTGCCAGCATTTTTACAGGGCCAAACTATGGCTACACCTTC. Translated, it gives CASIFTGPNYGYTF.

The V gene is TRBV7-4, the J gene TRBJ2-6, with TRBD1 as a possible D gene (5 bases). Germline V gives CDR1 SGHVT, CDR2 SQSDAQ. V was shortened by 5 bases and J by 5 bases, with 22 bases between the two germline ends. The CDR3 is 18 residues long. This CDR3 reads CASSVSDSSQSRANVLTF. CDR3 coding DNA: TGTGCCAGCAGCGTATCAGACAGCTCACAAAGTCGGGCCAACGTCCTGACTTTC.